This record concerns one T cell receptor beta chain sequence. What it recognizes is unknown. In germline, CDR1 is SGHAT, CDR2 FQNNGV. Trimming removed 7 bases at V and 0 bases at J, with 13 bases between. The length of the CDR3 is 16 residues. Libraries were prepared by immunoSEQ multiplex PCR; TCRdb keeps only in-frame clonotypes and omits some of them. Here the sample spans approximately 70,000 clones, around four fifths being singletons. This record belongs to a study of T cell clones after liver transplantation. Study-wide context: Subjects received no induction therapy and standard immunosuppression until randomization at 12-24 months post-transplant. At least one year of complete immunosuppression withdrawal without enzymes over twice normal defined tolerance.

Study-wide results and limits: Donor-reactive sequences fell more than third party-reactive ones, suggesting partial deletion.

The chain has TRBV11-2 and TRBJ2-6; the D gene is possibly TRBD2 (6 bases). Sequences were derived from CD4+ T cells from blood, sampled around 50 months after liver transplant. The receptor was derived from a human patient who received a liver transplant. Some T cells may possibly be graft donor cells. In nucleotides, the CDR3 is TGTGCCAGCACGGGGACTTTCAACTCTGGGGCCAACGTCCTGACTTTC. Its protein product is CASTGTFNSGANVLTF.